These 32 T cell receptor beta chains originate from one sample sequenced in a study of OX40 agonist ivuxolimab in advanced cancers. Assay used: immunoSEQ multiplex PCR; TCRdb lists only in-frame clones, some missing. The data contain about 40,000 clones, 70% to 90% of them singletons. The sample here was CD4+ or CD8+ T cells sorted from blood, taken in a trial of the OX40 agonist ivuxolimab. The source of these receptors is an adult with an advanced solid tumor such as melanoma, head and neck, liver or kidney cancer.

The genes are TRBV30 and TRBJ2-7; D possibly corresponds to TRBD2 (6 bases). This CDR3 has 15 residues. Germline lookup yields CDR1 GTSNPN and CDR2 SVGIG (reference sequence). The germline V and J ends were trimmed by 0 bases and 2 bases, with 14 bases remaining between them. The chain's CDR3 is CAWSVILAPTYEQYF. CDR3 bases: TGTGCCTGGAGTGTAATACTAGCTCCAACCTACGAGCAGTACTTC.

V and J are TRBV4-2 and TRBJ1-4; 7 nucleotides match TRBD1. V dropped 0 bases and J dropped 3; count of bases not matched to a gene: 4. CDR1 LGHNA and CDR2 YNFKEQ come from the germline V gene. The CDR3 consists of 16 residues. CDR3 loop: CASSQDFGTANEKLFF. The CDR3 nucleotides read TGTGCCAGCAGCCAAGATTTCGGGACAGCTAATGAAAAACTGTTTTTT.

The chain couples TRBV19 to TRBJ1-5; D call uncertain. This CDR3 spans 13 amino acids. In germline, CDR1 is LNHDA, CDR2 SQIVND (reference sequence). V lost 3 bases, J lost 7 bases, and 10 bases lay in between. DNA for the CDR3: TGTGCCAGTAGTATTTGGGGAAGGCAGCCCCAGCATTTT. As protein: CASSIWGRQPQHF.

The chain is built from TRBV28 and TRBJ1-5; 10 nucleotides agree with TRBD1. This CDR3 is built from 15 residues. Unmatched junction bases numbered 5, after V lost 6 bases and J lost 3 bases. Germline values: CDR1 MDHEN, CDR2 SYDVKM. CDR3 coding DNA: TGTGCCAGCAGCCAGACAGGGGGCCCCAATCAGCCCCAGCATTTT. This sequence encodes CASSQTGGPNQPQHF. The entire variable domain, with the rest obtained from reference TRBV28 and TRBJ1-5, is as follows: DVKVTQSSRYLVKRTGEKVFLECVQDMDHENMFWYRQDPGLGLRLIYFSYDVKMKEKGDIPEGYSVSREKKERFSLILESASTNQTSMYLCASSQTGGPNQPQHFGDGTRLSIL.

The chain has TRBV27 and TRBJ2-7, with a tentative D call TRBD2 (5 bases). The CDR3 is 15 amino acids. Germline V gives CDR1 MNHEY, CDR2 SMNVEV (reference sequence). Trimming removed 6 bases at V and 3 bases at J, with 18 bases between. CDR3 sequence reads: CASRASGILYYEQYF. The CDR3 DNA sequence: TGTGCCAGCAGAGCCTCCGGGATTCTTTACTACGAGCAGTACTTC.

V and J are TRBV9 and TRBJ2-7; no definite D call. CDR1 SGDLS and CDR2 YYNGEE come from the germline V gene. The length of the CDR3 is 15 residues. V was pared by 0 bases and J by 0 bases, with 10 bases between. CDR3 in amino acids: CASSVDGAGSYEQYF. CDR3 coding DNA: TGTGCCAGCAGCGTAGACGGAGCCGGCTCCTACGAGCAGTACTTC.

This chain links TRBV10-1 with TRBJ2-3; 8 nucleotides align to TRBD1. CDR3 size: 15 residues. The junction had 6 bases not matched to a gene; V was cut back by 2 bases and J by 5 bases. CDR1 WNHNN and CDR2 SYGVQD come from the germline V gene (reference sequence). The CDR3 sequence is CASSEPDRGLDTQYF. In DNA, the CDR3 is TGCGCCAGCAGTGAGCCCGACAGGGGTCTAGATACGCAGTATTTT.

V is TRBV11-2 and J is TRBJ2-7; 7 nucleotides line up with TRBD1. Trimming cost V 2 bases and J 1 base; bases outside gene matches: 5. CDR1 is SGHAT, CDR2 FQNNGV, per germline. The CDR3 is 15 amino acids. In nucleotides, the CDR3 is TGTGCCAGCAGCTTATTTCCGGGACAGTCCTACGAGCAGTACTTC. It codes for CASSLFPGQSYEQYF.

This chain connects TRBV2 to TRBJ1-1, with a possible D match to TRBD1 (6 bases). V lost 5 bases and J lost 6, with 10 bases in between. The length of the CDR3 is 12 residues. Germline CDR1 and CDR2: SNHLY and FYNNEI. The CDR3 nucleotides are TGTGCCAGCAGTACTACAGGGCCTGAAGCTTTCTTT. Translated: CASSTTGPEAFF.

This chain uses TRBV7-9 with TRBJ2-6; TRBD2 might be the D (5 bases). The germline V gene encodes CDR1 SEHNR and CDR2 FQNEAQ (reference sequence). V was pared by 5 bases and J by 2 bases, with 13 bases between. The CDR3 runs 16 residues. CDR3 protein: CASSPWTLAGANVLTF. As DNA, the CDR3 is TGTGCCAGCAGCCCCTGGACTCTGGCTGGGGCCAACGTCCTGACTTTC.

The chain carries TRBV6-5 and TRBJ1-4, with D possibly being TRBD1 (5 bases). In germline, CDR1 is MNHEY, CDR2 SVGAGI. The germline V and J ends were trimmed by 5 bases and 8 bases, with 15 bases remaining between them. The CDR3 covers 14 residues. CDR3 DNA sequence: TGTGCCAGCAGTGAAGGGGAGGGCGGAGAAAAACTGTTTTTT. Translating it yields CASSEGEGGEKLFF.

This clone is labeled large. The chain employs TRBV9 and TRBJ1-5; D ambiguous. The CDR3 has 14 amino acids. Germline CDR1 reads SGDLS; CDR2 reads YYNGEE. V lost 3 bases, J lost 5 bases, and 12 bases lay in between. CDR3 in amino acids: CASSEGRSYQPQHF. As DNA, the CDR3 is TGTGCCAGCAGCGAGGGCAGGTCCTATCAGCCCCAGCATTTT.

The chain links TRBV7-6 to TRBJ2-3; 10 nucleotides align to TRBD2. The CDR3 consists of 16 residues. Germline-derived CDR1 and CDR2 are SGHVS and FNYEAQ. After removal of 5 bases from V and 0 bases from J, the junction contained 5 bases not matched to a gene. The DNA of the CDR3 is TGTGCCAGCAGCGGTGGACTAGCGGACAGCACAGATACGCAGTATTTT. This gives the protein CASSGGLADSTDTQYF.

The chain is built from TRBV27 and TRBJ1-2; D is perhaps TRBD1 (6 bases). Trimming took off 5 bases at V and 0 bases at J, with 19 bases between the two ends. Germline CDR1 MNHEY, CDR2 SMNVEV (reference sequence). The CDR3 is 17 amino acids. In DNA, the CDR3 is TGTGCCAGCAGTCTTCCTTTAGGACAGACCTCTAACTATGGCTACACCTTC. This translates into CASSLPLGQTSNYGYTF.

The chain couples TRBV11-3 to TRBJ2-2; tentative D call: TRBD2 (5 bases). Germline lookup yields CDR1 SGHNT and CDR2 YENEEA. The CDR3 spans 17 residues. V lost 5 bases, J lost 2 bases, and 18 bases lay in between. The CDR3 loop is CASSPSSASLNTGELFF. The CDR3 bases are TGTGCCAGCAGCCCCTCGAGTGCTAGCTTAAACACCGGGGAGCTGTTTTTT. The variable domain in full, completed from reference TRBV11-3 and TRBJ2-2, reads EAGVVQSPRYKIIEKKQPVAFWCNPISGHNTLYWYLQNLGQGPELLIRYENEEAVDDSQLPKDRFSAERLKGVDSTLKIQPAELGDSAVYLCASSPSSASLNTGELFFGEGSRLTVL.

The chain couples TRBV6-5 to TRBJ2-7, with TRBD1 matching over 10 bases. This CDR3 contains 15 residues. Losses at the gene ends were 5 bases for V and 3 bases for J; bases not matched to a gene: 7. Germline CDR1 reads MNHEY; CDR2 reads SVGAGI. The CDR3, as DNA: TGTGCCAGCAGTCAGACCGGGACAGGGGACTACGAGCAGTACTTC. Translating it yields CASSQTGTGDYEQYF.

The DNA for the CDR3 is TGTGCCAGCAGCTTGTCGGTAGCGGGAGGGCCTGGGAATGAGCAGTTCTTC. Translation: CASSLSVAGGPGNEQFF. The chain is built from TRBV5-4 and TRBJ2-1; 11 nucleotides line up with TRBD2. The germline V gene has CDR1 SGHNT and CDR2 YYREEE (reference sequence). The CDR3 has 17 amino acids. The junction had 10 bases not matched to a gene; V was cut back by 1 base and J by 7 bases.

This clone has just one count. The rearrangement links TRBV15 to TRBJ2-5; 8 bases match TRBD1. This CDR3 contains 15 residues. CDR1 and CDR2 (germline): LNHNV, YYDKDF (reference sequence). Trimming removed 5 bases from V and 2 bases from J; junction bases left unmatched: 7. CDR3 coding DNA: TGTGCCACCAGCGGGCGGGACAGGTCTCAAGAGACCCAGTACTTC. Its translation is CATSGRDRSQETQYF.

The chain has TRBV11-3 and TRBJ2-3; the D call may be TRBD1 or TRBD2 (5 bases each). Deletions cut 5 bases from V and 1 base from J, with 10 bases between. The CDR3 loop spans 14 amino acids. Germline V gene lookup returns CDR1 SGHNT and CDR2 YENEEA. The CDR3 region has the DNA TGTGCCAGCAGCAACGGGGCCGGCACAGATACGCAGTATTTT. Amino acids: CASSNGAGTDTQYF.

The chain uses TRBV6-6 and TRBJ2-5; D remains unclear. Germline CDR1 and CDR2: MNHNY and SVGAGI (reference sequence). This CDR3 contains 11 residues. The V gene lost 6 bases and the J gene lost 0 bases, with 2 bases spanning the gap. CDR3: CASSHQETQYF. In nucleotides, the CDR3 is TGTGCCAGCAGCCACCAAGAGACCCAGTACTTC.

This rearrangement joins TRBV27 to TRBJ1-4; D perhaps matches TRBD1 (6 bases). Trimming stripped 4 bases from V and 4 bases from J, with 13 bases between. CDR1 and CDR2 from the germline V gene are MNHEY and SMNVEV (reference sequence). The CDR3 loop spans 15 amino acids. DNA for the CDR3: TGTGCCAGCAGTTCGAAGACAGGTTATAATGAAAAACTGTTTTTT. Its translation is CASSSKTGYNEKLFF.

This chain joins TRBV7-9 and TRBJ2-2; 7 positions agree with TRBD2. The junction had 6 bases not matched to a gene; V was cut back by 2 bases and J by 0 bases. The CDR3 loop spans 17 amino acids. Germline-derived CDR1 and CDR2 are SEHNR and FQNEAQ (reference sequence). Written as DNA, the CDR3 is TGTGCCAGCAGCTTACCGGCTAGCGGCCCGAACACCGGGGAGCTGTTTTTT. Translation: CASSLPASGPNTGELFF.

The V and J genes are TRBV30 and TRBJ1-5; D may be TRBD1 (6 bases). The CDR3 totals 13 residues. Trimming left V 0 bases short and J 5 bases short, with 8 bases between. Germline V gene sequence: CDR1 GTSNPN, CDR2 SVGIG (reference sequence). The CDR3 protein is CAWSVQGYQPQHF. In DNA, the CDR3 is TGTGCCTGGAGTGTACAGGGCTATCAGCCCCAGCATTTT.

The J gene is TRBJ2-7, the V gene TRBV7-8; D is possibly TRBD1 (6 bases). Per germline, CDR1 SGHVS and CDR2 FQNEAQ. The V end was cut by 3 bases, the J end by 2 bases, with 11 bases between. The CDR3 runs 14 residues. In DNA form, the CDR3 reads TGTGCCAGCAGCTTTCAGGGGTCCGCCTACGAGCAGTACTTC. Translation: CASSFQGSAYEQYF.

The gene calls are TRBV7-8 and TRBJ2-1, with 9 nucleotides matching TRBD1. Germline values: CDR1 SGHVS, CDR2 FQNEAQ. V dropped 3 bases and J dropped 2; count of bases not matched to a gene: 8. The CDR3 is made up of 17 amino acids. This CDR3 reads CASSLEAGTGPYNEQFF. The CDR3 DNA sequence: TGTGCCAGCAGCTTGGAAGCCGGGACAGGGCCCTACAATGAGCAGTTCTTC.

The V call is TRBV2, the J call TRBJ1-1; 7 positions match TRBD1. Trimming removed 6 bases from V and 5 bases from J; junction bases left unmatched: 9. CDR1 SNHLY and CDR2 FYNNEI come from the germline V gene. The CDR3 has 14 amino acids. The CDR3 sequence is CASRVRGERTEAFF. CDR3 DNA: TGTGCCAGCAGAGTCAGGGGGGAACGGACTGAAGCTTTCTTT.

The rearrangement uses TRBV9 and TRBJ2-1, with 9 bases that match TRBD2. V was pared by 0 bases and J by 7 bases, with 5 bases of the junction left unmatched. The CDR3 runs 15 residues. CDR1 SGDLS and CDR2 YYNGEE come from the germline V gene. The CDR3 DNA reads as TGTGCCAGCAGCGTAGTCGGCCTAGCGGGAAATGAGCAGTTCTTC. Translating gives CASSVVGLAGNEQFF.

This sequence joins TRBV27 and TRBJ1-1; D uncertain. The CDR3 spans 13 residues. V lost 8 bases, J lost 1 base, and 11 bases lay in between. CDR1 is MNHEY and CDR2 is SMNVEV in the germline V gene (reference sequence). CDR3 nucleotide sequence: TGTGCCAGCCGCCGGGCCTGGAACACTGAAGCTTTCTTT. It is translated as CASRRAWNTEAFF.

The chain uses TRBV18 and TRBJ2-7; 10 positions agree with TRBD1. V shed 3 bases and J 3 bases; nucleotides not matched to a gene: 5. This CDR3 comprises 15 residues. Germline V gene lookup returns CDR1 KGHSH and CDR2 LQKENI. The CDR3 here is CASSPGTGDFYEQYF. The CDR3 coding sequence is TGTGCCAGCTCACCCGGGACAGGGGATTTCTACGAGCAGTACTTC.

CDR3 region: CASSAGGQDWENEQFF. CDR3 nucleotide sequence: TGTGCCAGCAGCGCAGGGGGACAGGATTGGGAGAATGAGCAGTTCTTC. This chain uses TRBV9 with TRBJ2-1, with TRBD1 matching 8 bases. Trimming took 3 bases from V and 7 from J; bases not matched to a gene: 12. Germline V CDR1 and CDR2: SGDLS, YYNGEE. This CDR3 has 16 amino acids.

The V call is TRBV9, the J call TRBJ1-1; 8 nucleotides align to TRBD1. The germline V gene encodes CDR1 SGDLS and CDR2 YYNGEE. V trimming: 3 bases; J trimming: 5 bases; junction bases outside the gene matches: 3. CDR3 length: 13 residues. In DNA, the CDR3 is TGTGCCAGCAGCGAAGACAGGGGAACTGAAGCTTTCTTT. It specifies CASSEDRGTEAFF.

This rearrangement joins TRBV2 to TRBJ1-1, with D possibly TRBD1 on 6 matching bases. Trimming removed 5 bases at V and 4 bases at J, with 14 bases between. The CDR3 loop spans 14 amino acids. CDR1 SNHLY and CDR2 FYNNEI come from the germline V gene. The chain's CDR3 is CASSFEGGGTEAFF. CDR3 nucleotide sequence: TGTGCCAGCAGTTTTGAGGGGGGCGGCACTGAAGCTTTCTTT.